Described below is a single T cell receptor (beta chain) sequence and its context. Its antigen is still unknown. Only in-frame clones appear in the TCRdb table, and some are missing; sequencing was by immunoSEQ multiplex PCR. This sample has a few million clones; 80% to 95% occur once, and the top ten carry approximately 1.7%. Positive CCR7 selection of CD45RO-negative cells yielded the naive CD8 cells, and terminally differentiated effector memory CD45RA+ cells were excluded. This entry is derived from a study of shared clonotypes between healthy human individuals. As for the study in general: Used for every donor were three CD4 naive, three CD4 memory, two CD8 naive and one CD8 memory plate. Study-level points and caveats: Owing to a small donor count, the genetic and exposure-history diversity represented was limited. Apart from blood, nothing was sampled; tissue repertoires likely differ. The sharing of 5% to 5.5% of naive CD4 clonotypes was seen across a few donors.

This CDR3 contains 13 residues. Germline V gene lookup returns CDR1 SGHVS and CDR2 FQNEAQ. The V gene lost 6 bases and the J gene lost 11 bases, with 17 bases spanning the gap. Material: naive CD8+ T cells from PBMCs. The V gene is TRBV7-8, the J gene TRBJ2-1; tentative D call: TRBD1 (6 bases). The sequence was collected from a man younger than 35 in good health. Some clones in this sample may be carry-over from other donors' samples. CDR3 in DNA: TGTGCCAGCAGGGGTCTGTCTGGGACAAAGCAGTTCTTC. This encodes CASRGLSGTKQFF.